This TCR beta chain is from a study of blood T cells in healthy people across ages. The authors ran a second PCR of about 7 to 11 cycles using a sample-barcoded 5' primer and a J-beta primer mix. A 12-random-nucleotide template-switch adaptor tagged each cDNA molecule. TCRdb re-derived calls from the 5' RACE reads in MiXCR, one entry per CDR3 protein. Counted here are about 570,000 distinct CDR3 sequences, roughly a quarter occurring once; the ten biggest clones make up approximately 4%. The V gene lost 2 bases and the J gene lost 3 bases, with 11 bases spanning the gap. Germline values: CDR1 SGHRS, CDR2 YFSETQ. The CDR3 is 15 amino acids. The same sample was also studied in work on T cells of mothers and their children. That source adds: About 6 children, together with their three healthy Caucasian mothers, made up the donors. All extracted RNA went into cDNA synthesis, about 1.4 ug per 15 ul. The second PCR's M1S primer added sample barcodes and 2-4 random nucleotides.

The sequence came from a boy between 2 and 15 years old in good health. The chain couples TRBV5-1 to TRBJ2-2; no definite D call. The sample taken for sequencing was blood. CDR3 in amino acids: CASSLVAEHTGELFF. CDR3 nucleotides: TGCGCCAGCAGCTTAGTCGCAGAGCACACCGGGGAGCTGTTTTTT. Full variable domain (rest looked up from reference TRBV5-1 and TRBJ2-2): KAGVTQTPRYLIKTRGQQVTLSCSPISGHRSVSWYQQTPGQGLQFLFEYFSETQRNKGNFPGRFSGRQFSNSRSEMNVSTLELGDSALYLCASSLVAEHTGELFFGEGSRLTVL.